This T cell receptor beta chain was identified in a study of neurological immune-mediated disorders. This clonotype has a count of ten or more. TCRdb used MiXCR to reprocess the 5' RACE reads, holding one entry per CDR3 protein. The sample has 75,000 to 80,000 distinct CDR3 sequences; 5% to 6% are singletons. The CDR3 is 14 amino acids. Germline V gives CDR1 SGDLS, CDR2 YYNGEE. With V trimmed by 7 bases and J by 3 bases, 2 bases remained unmatched. This receptor was taken from a woman in her 30s with multiple sclerosis. The chain employs TRBV9 and TRBJ2-2; 11 positions agree with TRBD2. The specimen sequenced was PBMCs. As DNA, the CDR3 is TGTGCCAGCGGACTAGCGGGCCACACCGGGGAGCTGTTTTTT. Protein product: CASGLAGHTGELFF.